These 29 T cell receptor beta chains share one sample of origin, sequenced in a study of blood T cell repertoires in COVID-19 (dated by TCRdb to between 2020 and 2021). The library was prepared using the immunoSEQ multiplex PCR assay. TCRdb re-hosts the immuneACCESS table, in-frame sequences only. Its copies lack some clones; in the studies checked, an unresolved V gene accounts for under half of them, and the cause for the rest is not known. In this sample the table shows 35,000 to 45,000 clones, roughly 84% of which occur a single time. Around 2.4% of the sample comes from the top ten. Sequencing input: peripheral blood. The receptor set was obtained from a human donor in a cohort sampled during active COVID-19.

The chain recombines TRBV4-1 with TRBJ1-1; 9 bases are a match to TRBD1. The CDR3 runs 14 residues. Trimming took 4 bases from V and 4 from J; bases not matched to a gene: 4. Germline V lookup: CDR1 MGHRA, CDR2 YSYEKL. CDR3 sequence reads: CASSLQGAGTEAFF. In DNA form, the CDR3 reads TGCGCCAGCAGCCTACAGGGGGCTGGCACTGAAGCTTTCTTT.

V gene TRBV9 combines with J gene TRBJ1-4, with 10 nucleotides matching TRBD1. The junction had 7 bases not matched to a gene; V was cut back by 3 bases and J by 8 bases. In germline, CDR1 is SGDLS, CDR2 YYNGEE. This CDR3 has 15 residues. In DNA form, the CDR3 reads TGTGCCAGCAGCGAGACAGGGGGCGCTGGGGAAAAACTGTTTTTT. Protein product: CASSETGGAGEKLFF.

The V and J genes are TRBV5-1 and TRBJ2-3; the match to TRBD2 covers 13 bases. The length of the CDR3 is 18 residues. Germline CDR1 SGHRS, CDR2 YFSETQ. V shed 5 bases, J shed 4 bases, and the junction held 13 bases outside the gene matches. The CDR3 is CASSQGTSGVRGPDTQYF. The CDR3 nucleotides read TGCGCCAGCAGTCAGGGGACTAGCGGGGTGAGGGGCCCAGATACGCAGTATTTT.

This chain uses TRBV3-1 (or the pseudogene TRBV3-2) with TRBJ2-2; D is possibly TRBD2 (6 bases). The ends were cut back, 2 bases at V and 4 bases at J, with 17 bases in the middle. Germline V lookup: CDR1 LGHDT, CDR2 YNNKEL (reference sequence). The CDR3 has 17 amino acids. CDR3 residues: CASSQFPGLGGTGELFF. CDR3 DNA: TGTGCCAGCAGCCAATTCCCGGGACTGGGCGGCACCGGGGAGCTGTTTTTT.

This chain links TRBV9 with TRBJ2-2, with a tentative D call TRBD2 (6 bases). The CDR3 length is 15 residues. Germline CDR1 reads SGDLS; CDR2 reads YYNGEE. Trimming took off 5 bases at V and 3 bases at J, with 14 bases between the two ends. The CDR3 loop reads CASSLTSRDTGELFF. CDR3 DNA: TGTGCCAGCAGTTTGACTAGTAGGGACACCGGGGAGCTGTTTTTT.

This chain joins TRBV11-3 and TRBJ2-2, with 10 nucleotides matching TRBD2. The ends lost 0 bases at V and 9 bases at J; junction bases unmatched: 10. The CDR3 sequence is 17 residues long. Looked up from germline, CDR1 is SGHNT and CDR2 is YENEEA. The CDR3 sequence: CASSLEVAGGPRRELFF. In nucleotides, the CDR3 is TGTGCCAGCAGCTTAGAAGTAGCGGGGGGCCCCCGCAGGGAGCTGTTTTTT.

The gene calls are TRBV4-2 and TRBJ1-1, with 7 bases that match TRBD1. The CDR3 is 12 amino acids. J lost 5 bases, V lost 4 bases, and 1 base had no gene match. The V gene's germline CDR1 is LGHNA and CDR2 YNFKEQ. CDR3 bases: TGTGCCAGCAGCCCACAGGGGACTGAAGCTTTCTTT. It translates to CASSPQGTEAFF.

V is TRBV30 and J is TRBJ1-1; D is unclear. Per germline, CDR1 GTSNPN and CDR2 SVGIG (reference sequence). The length of the CDR3 is 13 residues. V was clipped by 2 bases and J by 0 bases, with 7 bases between them. For the CDR3, the DNA is TGTGCCTGGAGTCTAACCATGAACACTGAAGCTTTCTTT. It codes for CAWSLTMNTEAFF.

The chain employs TRBV24-1 and TRBJ2-7; D is perhaps TRBD1 (5 bases). The CDR3 has 13 amino acids. The V gene lost 3 bases and the J gene lost 5 bases, with 10 bases spanning the gap. Germline V gives CDR1 KGHDR, CDR2 SFDVKD. CDR3 in DNA: TGTGCCACCAGTGATCAAGGCAGGGACGAGCAGTACTTC. Translation: CATSDQGRDEQYF.

The count of this clone is one. The chain couples TRBV9 to TRBJ2-1; D possibly corresponds to TRBD2 (7 bases). The CDR3 sequence is 18 residues long. Trimming left V 0 bases short and J 2 bases short, with 18 bases between. Germline assignment: CDR1 SGDLS and CDR2 YYNGEE. This CDR3 is CASSVEQNRGGPYNEQFF. The CDR3 coding sequence is TGTGCCAGCAGCGTAGAACAAAACCGCGGGGGCCCCTACAATGAGCAGTTCTTC. Based on the CDR3 plus reference TRBV9 and TRBJ2-1, the full variable domain is DSGVTQTPKHLITATGQRVTLRCSPRSGDLSVYWYQQSLDQGLQFLIQYYNGEERAKGNILERFSAQQFPDLHSELNLSSLELGDSALYFCASSVEQNRGGPYNEQFFGPGTRLTVL.

Concerning this clone itself: The junction shows a germline mismatch at one end, possibly a read error. The chain has TRBV7-8 and TRBJ1-2, with unresolved D. This CDR3 has 9 amino acids. Germline loops: CDR1 SGHVS, CDR2 FQNEAQ. CDR3 nucleotides: TGTGCCAGCAGCCTGAGAGGGAGCTTC. Its protein product is CASSLRGSF. The whole variable domain, remainder taken from reference TRBV7-8 and TRBJ1-2, is GAGVSQSPRYKVAKRGQDVALRCDPISGHVSLFWYQQALGQGPEFLTYFQNEAQLDKSGLPSDRFFAERPEGSVSTLKIQRTQQEDSAVYLCASSLRGSFGSGTRLTVV.

For this clone: Other nucleotide sequences in the sample specify the same CDR3. The chain joins TRBV29-1 to TRBJ1-1; D is possibly TRBD1 (5 bases). The CDR3 runs to 11 residues. Trimming pared 3 bases from V and 4 bases from J, leaving 6 bases between. Per the germline V gene, CDR1 is SQVTM and CDR2 is ANQGSEA. This CDR3 reads CSVDGGTEAFF. Here the CDR3 DNA reads TGCAGCGTTGACGGGGGCACTGAAGCTTTCTTT.

This rearrangement joins TRBV19 to TRBJ2-6; no clear D. Trimming pared 6 bases from V and 5 bases from J, leaving 14 bases between. The CDR3 has 15 amino acids. Looked up from germline, CDR1 is LNHDA and CDR2 is SQIVND (reference sequence). The CDR3 coding sequence is TGTGCCAGTAGGCCCACTCTTCTGAGGGCCAACGTCCTGACTTTC. It specifies CASRPTLLRANVLTF. The full variable domain, completed using reference TRBV19 and TRBJ2-6, is DGGITQSPKYLFRKEGQNVTLSCEQNLNHDAMYWYRQDPGQGLRLIYYSQIVNDFQKGDIAEGYSVSREKKESFPLTVTSAQKNPTAFYLCASRPTLLRANVLTFGAGSRLTVL.

The CDR3 DNA follows: TGTGCCAGCAGCAGGGAGACCCCCGAGCAGTTCTTC. Residues: CASSRETPEQFF. V is TRBV3-1 (or the pseudogene TRBV3-2) and J is TRBJ2-1; D perhaps matches TRBD2 (5 bases). The V gene lost 5 bases and the J gene lost 10 bases, with 12 bases spanning the gap. Germline values: CDR1 LGHDT, CDR2 YNNKEL (reference sequence). CDR3 length: 12 amino acids.

The chain has TRBV29-1 and TRBJ2-2, with D tentatively TRBD2 (7 bases). CDR3 size: 12 residues. Deletions cut 3 bases from V and 8 bases from J, with 10 bases between. Germline V lookup: CDR1 SQVTM, CDR2 ANQGSEA. The DNA for the CDR3 is TGCAGCGTTGACAGGGGAGGGGGGGAGCTGTTTTTT. Translating it yields CSVDRGGGELFF.

The rearrangement links TRBV2 to TRBJ1-6, with TRBD1 as a possible D gene (5 bases). Germline-derived CDR1 and CDR2 are SNHLY and FYNNEI. The CDR3 contains 15 residues. The V end lost 2 bases, the J end lost 9 bases, and 14 bases lay between the germline ends. The CDR3 coding sequence is TGTGCCAGCAGTGAATTGAGCGGGGGAGGTTCACCCCTCCACTTT. Protein product: CASSELSGGGSPLHF.

The chain carries TRBV30 and TRBJ1-1, with D possibly TRBD1 on 5 matching bases. Germline V gene sequence: CDR1 GTSNPN, CDR2 SVGIG (reference sequence). V lost 4 bases and J lost 4, with 13 bases in between. CDR3 size: 13 residues. This CDR3 reads CAWKRGVGTEAFF. CDR3 DNA sequence: TGTGCCTGGAAAAGGGGTGTGGGCACTGAAGCTTTCTTT.

The J gene is TRBJ1-4, the V gene TRBV29-1; a possible D gene is TRBD1 (6 bases). Germline CDR1 is SQVTM and CDR2 is ANQGSEA. The CDR3 is 13 residues long. The ends were cut back, 4 bases at V and 8 bases at J, with 14 bases in the middle. The CDR3 loop reads CSVAGQGNEKLFF. The CDR3 DNA follows: TGCAGCGTTGCTGGCCAGGGGAACGAAAAACTGTTTTTT.

The CDR3, as DNA: TGTGCCAGCAGTTACACCCCGGACAGGGGGGAATACGAGCAGTACTTC. The encoded protein is CASSYTPDRGEYEQYF. This rearrangement joins TRBV6-6 to TRBJ2-7; 10 bases align to TRBD1. The junction had 8 bases not matched to a gene; V was cut back by 2 bases and J by 4 bases. Germline CDR1 is MNHNY and CDR2 is SVGAGI (reference sequence). The CDR3 has 16 amino acids.

As DNA, the CDR3 is TGTGCCAGCAGTCACATGACAGGGCTCGGAAACACCATATATTTT. Amino acid sequence: CASSHMTGLGNTIYF. The gene calls are TRBV6-6 and TRBJ1-3; 7 bases are a match to TRBD1. This CDR3 spans 15 amino acids. V shed 5 bases and J 4 bases; nucleotides not matched to a gene: 8. CDR1 is MNHNY, CDR2 SVGAGI, per germline (reference sequence).

The V and J genes are TRBV29-1 and TRBJ1-2, with unresolved D. Trimming left V 0 bases short and J 4 bases short, with 9 bases between. There are 13 residues in the CDR3. Per the germline V gene, CDR1 is SQVTM and CDR2 is ANQGSEA. CDR3 coding DNA: TGCAGCGTTGAAGATGGCCAGTTCTATGGCTACACCTTC. Translated, it gives CSVEDGQFYGYTF.

This clone was counted a few times. The chain is built from TRBV15 and TRBJ2-7, with D perhaps TRBD1 (6 bases). CDR3 length equals 15 residues. Germline CDR1 LNHNV, CDR2 YYDKDF (reference sequence). Between the trimmed V and J ends, which lost 0 bases and 2 bases, there was a span of 11 bases. The CDR3 nucleotides read TGTGCCACCAGCAGAGACAGGGGCCTCCCCTACGAGCAGTACTTC. Its protein product is CATSRDRGLPYEQYF.

This chain uses TRBV11-2 with TRBJ1-6, with 8 bases identical to TRBD1. The V and J ends lost 1 base and 2 bases, in that order; junction bases with no gene match: 1. This CDR3 is built from 16 residues. The germline gives CDR1 SGHAT, CDR2 FQNNGV. The CDR3 loop is CASSLGQGTYNSPLHF. In DNA, the CDR3 is TGTGCCAGCAGCTTAGGACAGGGGACCTATAATTCACCCCTCCACTTT. Combining the CDR3 with reference TRBV11-2 and TRBJ1-6 gives the whole variable domain EAGVAQSPRYKIIEKRQSVAFWCNPISGHATLYWYQQILGQGPKLLIQFQNNGVVDDSQLPKDRFSAERLKGVDSTLKIQPAKLEDSAVYLCASSLGQGTYNSPLHFGNGTRLTVT.

This clone was detected a few times. The V and J genes are TRBV2 and TRBJ2-3; TRBD1 agrees at 8 bases. The CDR3 contains 16 residues. The V segment lost 8 bases and the J segment 1 base; nucleotides outside the gene matches: 11. Germline CDR1 SNHLY, CDR2 FYNNEI. The CDR3 spells CASVGVGTGGTDTQYF. The CDR3 DNA sequence: TGTGCCAGCGTAGGGGTCGGGACAGGAGGCACAGATACGCAGTATTTT.

V gene TRBV7-9 combines with J gene TRBJ2-5; 11 bases match TRBD1. The CDR3 extends over 16 amino acids. Germline CDR1 and CDR2: SEHNR and FQNEAQ (reference sequence). Unmatched junction bases numbered 7, after V lost 5 bases and J lost 2 bases. CDR3 region: CASSPRTGGIQETQYF. CDR3 coding DNA: TGTGCCAGCAGCCCCCGGACAGGGGGCATACAAGAGACCCAGTACTTC. Together with reference TRBV7-9 and TRBJ2-5, the CDR3 gives the full variable domain: DTGVSQNPRHKITKRGQNVTFRCDPISEHNRLYWYRQTLGQGPEFLTYFQNEAQLEKSRLLSDRFSAERPKGSFSTLEIQRTEQGDSAMYLCASSPRTGGIQETQYFGPGTRLLVL.

The count of this clone is one. This chain links TRBV5-4 with TRBJ2-5; the D gene is possibly TRBD2 (5 bases). The germline CDR1 and CDR2 sequences are SGHNT and YYREEE (reference sequence). The CDR3 consists of 15 residues. V was pared by 3 bases and J by 1 base, with 13 bases between. CDR3 residues: CASSSAFGSQETQYF. DNA for the CDR3: TGTGCCAGCAGCTCCGCATTTGGGAGCCAAGAGACCCAGTACTTC.

The rearrangement joins TRBV7-8 to TRBJ1-2; 9 positions match TRBD1. V gave up 0 bases and J gave up 8 bases; unmatched junction bases: 4. Germline V gene lookup returns CDR1 SGHVS and CDR2 FQNEAQ. The CDR3 consists of 14 residues. DNA for the CDR3: TGTGCCAGCAGCTTAGCCGGACAGGGGAGAGGCTACACCTTC. Its protein product is CASSLAGQGRGYTF.

This chain joins TRBV5-1 and TRBJ1-2, with 8 bases aligning to TRBD1. This CDR3 is 14 amino acids long. The V and J ends lost 4 bases and 7 bases, in that order; junction bases with no gene match: 9. CDR1 SGHRS and CDR2 YFSETQ come from the germline V gene. The CDR3 DNA reads as TGCGCCAGCAGCGGACAGGGTTCGGAGGCTGGCTACACCTTC. Encoded protein: CASSGQGSEAGYTF.

The chain is built from TRBV10-3 and TRBJ2-3, with D perhaps TRBD1 (6 bases). V lost 8 bases and J 2 bases, leaving 17 bases between the germline ends. The length of the CDR3 is 15 residues. Germline CDR1 and CDR2: ENHRY and SYGVKD. The CDR3 loop reads CAIGTGGLTTDTQYF. The DNA for the CDR3 is TGTGCCATCGGCACTGGGGGCCTAACCACAGATACGCAGTATTTT.